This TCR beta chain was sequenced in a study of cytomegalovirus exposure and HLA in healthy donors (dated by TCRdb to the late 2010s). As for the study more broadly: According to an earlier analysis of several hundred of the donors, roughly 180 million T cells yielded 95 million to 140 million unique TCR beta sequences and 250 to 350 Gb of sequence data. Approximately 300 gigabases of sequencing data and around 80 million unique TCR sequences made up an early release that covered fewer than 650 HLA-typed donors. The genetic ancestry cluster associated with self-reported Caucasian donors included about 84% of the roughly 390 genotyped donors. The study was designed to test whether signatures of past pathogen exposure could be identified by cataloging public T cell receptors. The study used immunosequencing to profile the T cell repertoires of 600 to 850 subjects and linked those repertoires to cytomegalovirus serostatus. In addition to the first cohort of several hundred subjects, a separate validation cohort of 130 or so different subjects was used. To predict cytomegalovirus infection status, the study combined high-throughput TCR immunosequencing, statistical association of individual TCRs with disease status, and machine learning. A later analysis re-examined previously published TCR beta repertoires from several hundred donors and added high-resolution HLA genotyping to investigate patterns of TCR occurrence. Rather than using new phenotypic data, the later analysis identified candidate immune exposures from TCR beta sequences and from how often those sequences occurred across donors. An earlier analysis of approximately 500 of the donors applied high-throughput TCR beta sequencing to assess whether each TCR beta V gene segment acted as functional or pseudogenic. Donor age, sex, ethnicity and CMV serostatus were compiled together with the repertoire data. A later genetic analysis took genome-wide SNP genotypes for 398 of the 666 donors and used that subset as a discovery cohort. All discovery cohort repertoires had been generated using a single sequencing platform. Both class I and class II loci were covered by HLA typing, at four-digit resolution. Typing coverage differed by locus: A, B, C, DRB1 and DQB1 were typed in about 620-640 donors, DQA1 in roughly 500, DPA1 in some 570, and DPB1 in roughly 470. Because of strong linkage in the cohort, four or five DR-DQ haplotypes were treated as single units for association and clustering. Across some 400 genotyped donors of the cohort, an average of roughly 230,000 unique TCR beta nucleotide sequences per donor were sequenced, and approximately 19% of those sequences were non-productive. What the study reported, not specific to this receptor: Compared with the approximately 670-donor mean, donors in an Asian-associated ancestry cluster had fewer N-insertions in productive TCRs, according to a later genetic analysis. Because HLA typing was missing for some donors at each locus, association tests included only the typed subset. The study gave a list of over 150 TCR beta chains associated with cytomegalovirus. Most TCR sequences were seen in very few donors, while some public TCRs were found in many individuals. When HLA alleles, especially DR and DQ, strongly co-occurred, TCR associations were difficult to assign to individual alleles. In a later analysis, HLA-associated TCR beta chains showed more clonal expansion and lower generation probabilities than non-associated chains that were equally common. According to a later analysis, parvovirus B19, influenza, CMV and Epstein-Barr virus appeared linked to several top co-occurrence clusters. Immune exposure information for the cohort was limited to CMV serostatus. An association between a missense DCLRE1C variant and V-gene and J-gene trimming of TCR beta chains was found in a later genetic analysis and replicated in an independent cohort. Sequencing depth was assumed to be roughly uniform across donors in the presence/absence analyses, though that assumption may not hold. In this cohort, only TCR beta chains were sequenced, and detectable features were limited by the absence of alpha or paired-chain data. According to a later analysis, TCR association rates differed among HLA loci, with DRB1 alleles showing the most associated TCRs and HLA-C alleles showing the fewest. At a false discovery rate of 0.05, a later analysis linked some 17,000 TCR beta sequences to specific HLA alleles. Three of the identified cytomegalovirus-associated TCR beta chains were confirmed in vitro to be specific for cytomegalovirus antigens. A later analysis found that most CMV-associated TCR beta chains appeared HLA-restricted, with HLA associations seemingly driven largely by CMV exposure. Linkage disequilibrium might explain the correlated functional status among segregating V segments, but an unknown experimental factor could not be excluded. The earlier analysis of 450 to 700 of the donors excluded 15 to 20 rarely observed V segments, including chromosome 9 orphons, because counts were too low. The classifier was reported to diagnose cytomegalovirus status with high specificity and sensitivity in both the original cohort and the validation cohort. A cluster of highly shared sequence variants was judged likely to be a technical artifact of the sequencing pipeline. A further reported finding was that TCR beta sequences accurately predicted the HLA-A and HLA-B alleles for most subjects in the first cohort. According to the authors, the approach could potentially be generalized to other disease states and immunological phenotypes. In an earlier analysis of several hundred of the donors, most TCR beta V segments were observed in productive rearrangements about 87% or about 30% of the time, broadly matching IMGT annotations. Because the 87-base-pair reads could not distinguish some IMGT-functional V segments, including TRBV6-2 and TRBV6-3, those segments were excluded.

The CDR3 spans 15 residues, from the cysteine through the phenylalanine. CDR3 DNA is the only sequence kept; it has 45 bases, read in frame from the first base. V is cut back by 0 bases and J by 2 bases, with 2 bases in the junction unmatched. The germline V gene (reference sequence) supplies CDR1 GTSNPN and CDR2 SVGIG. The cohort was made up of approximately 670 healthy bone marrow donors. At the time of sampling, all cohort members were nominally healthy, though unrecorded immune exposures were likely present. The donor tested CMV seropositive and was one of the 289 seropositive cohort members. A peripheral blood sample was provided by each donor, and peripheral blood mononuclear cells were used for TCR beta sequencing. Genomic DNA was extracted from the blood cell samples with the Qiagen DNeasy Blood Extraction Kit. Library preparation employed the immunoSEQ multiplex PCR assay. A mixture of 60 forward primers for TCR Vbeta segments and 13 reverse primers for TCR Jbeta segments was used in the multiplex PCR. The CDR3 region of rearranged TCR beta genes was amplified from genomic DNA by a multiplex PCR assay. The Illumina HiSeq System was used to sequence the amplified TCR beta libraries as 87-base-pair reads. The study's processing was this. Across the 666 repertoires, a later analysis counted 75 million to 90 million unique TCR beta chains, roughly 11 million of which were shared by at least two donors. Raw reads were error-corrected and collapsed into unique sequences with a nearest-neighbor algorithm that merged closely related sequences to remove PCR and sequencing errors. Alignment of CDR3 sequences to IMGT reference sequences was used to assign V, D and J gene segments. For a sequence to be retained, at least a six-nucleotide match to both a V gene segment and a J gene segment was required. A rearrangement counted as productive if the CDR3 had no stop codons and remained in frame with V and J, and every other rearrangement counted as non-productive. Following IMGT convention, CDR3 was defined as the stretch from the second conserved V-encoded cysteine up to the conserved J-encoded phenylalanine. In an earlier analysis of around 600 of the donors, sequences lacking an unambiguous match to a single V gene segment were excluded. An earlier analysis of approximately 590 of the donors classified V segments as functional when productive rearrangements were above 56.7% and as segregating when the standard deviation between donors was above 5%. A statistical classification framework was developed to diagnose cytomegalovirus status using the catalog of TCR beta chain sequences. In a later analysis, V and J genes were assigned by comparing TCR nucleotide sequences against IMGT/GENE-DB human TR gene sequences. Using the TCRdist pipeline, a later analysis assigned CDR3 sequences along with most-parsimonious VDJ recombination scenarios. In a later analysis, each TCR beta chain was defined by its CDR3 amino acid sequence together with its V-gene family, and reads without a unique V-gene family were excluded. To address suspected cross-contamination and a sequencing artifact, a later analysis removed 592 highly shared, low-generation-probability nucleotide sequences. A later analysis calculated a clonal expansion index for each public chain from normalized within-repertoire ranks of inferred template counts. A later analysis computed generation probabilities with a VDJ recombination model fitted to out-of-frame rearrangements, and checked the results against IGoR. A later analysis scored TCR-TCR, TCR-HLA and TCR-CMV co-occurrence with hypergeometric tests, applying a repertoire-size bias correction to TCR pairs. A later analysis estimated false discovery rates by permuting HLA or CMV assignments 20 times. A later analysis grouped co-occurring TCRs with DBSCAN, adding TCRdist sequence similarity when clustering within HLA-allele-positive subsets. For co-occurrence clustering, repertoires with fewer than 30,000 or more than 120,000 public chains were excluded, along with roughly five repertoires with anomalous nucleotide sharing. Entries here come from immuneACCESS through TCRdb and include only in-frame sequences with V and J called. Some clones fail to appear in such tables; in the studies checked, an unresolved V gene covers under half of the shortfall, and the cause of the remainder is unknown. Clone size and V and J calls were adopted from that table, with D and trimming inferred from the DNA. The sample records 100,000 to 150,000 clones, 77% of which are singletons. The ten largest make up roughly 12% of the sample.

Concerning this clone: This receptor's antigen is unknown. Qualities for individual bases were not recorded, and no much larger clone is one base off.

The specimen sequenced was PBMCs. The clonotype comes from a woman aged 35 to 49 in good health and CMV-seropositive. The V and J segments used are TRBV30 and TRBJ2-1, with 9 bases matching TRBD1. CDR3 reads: CAWSVGTGTYNEQFF. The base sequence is TGTGCCTGGAGTGTAGGGACAGGGACCTACAATGAGCAGTTCTTC.